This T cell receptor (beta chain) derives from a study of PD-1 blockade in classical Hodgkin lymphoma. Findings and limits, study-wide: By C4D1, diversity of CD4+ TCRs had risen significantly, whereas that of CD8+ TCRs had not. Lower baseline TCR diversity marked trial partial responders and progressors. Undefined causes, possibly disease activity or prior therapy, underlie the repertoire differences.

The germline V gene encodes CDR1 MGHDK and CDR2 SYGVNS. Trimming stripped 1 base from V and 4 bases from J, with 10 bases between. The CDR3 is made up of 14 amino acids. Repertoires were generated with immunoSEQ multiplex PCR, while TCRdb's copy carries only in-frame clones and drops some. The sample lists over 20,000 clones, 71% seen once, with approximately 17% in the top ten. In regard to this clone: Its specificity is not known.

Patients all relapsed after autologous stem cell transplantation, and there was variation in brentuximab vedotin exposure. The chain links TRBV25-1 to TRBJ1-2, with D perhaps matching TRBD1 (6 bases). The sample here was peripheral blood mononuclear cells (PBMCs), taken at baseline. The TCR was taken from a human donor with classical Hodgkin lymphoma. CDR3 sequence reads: CASSEFGGGYGYTF. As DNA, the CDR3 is TGTGCCAGCAGTGAATTCGGGGGCGGCTATGGCTACACCTTC.